The next 7 T cell receptor beta chains were all read from a single sample in a study of blood T cells in healthy people across ages. Alongside a J-beta primer mix, a sample-barcoded 5' primer served in a second PCR lasting 7 to 11 cycles. TCRdb called the 5' RACE reads again in MiXCR, with one record for every CDR3 protein. The sample lists 1.4 million to 1.5 million distinct CDR3 sequences; approximately 42% were seen once. Material: blood. These receptors were collected from a woman under 30 in good health.

This clonotype was recorded a few times. CDR3 nucleotides: TGCGCCAGCAGCTTGGGTGTCATTAGCCGGAGCACAGATACGCAGTATTTT. This sequence encodes CASSLGVISRSTDTQYF. The chain carries TRBV5-1 and TRBJ2-3, with unresolved D. Germline V gene sequence: CDR1 SGHRS, CDR2 YFSETQ. This CDR3 region has 17 residues. V was shortened by 0 bases and J by 0 bases, with 14 bases between the two germline ends.

Concerning this clonotype itself: The junction does not match germline at one end; this may be a read error. The chain is built from TRBV7-2 and TRBJ2-5, with TRBD2 matching 9 bases. This CDR3 is 14 amino acids long. Germline V gene data show CDR1 as SGHTA and CDR2 as FQGNSA. The CDR3 DNA is TGTGCCGGCAGCCCCGTAGCGGGAGTAGGTGAGCAGTACTTC. Protein sequence: CAGSPVAGVGEQYF.

The chain recombines TRBV12-3 or TRBV12-4 with TRBJ2-3, with D perhaps matching TRBD1 (6 bases). Trimming removed 1 base at V and 9 bases at J, with 14 bases between. The CDR3 sequence is 14 residues long. This CDR3 is CASSLGPDRPTQYF. In DNA, the CDR3 is TGTGCCAGCAGTTTAGGCCCAGACAGGCCAACGCAGTATTTT.

This clonotype was recorded many times. The chain is built from TRBV7-2 and TRBJ1-6, with unresolved D. The CDR3 has 13 residues. V gave up 1 base and J gave up 8 bases, with 6 bases separating them. Germline CDR1 reads SGHTA; CDR2 reads FQGNSA. DNA for the CDR3: TGTGCCAGCAGCTTAGGGGATTATTCACCCCTCCACTTT. Translating it yields CASSLGDYSPLHF.

This clonotype was seen a handful of times. V is TRBV12-3 or TRBV12-4 and J is TRBJ1-4, with 7 bases fitting TRBD1. The CDR3 covers 15 residues. V lost 5 bases, J lost 5 bases, and 8 bases stayed unmatched. The CDR3: CASSADRAINEKLFF. In DNA, the CDR3 is TGTGCCAGCAGTGCCGACAGGGCTATAAATGAAAAACTGTTTTTT.

The J gene is TRBJ1-1, the V gene TRBV10-3; D not certain. The ends were cut back, 10 bases at V and 2 bases at J, with 14 bases in the middle. Germline V lookup: CDR1 ENHRY, CDR2 SYGVKD. The CDR3 contains 13 residues. This CDR3 is CAKGLGGNTEAFF. As DNA, the CDR3 is TGTGCCAAAGGTTTAGGAGGAAACACTGAAGCTTTCTTT.

The J gene is TRBJ2-1, the V gene TRBV1; TRBD2, the D gene given by the table, was not confirmed from the DNA. TRBV1 is marked as a pseudogene. CDR3 size: 17 residues. The CDR3 reads CISSQARAGEVSNEQFF. CDR3 nucleotides: TGCATCAGCAGCCAAGCCCGAGCGGGAGAGGTATCGAATGAGCAGTTCTTC.